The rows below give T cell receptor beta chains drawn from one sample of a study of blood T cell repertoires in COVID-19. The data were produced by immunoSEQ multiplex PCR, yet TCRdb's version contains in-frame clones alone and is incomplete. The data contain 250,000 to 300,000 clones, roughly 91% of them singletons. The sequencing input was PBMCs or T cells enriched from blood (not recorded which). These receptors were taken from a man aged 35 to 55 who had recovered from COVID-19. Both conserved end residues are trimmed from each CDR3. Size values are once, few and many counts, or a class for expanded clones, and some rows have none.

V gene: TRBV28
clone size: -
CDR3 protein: ASSWREGPLETQY

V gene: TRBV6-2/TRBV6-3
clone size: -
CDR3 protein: ASSRYTLFGSGISGNTIY

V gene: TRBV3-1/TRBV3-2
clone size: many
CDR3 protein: ASSLLPGLGPEAF

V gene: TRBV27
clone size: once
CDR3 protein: ASSLNGVGLAGGESTDTQY

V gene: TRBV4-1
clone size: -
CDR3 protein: ASSRGEGGGARSGEKLF

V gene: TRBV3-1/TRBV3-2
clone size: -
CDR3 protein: ASSQRRVMTGKLFEAF

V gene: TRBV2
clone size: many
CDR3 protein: ASSRGNYGYT

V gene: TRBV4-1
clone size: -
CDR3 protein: ASSQAPSWSYEQY

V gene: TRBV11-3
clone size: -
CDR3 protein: ASSFQGKETQY

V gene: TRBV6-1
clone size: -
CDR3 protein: ASSEGGTGTIYGYT

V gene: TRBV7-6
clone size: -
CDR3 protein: ASSRDRGQTEAF

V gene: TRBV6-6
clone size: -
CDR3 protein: ASSYGIPGETQY

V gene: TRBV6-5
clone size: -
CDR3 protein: ASLGQGAITEAF

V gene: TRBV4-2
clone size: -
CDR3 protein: ASSPLGQIYEQY

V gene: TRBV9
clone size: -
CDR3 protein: ASSVEGVGEKLF

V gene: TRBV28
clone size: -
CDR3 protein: ASSLAHRAGQPQH

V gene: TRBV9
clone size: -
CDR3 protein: ASTRTGGVDTQY

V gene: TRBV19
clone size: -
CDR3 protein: ASSIAGTSGGASDTQY

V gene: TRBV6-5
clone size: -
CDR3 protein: ASMTGMSYEQY

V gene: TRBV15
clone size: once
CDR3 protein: ATSREGPGRDGYT

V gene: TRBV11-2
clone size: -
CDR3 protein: ASSNPQSGEGTEAF

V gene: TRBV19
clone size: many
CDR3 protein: ASSNRGTGELF

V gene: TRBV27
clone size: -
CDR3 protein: ASSRTELNYGYT

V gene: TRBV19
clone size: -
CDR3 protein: ASSIAGGGTDTQY

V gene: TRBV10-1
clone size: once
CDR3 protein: ASNMGQQKFNEQF

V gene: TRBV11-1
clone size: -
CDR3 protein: ASSLAAGAVAGELF

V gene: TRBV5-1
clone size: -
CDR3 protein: ASSGGDRGFDEQF

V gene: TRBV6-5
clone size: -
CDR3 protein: ASSFGQGSQPQH

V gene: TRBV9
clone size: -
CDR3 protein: ASSVGGGSSPNYGYT

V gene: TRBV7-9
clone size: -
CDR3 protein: ASSLDRRNTGELF

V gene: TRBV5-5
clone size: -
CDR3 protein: ASSLPPGTGTGEQY

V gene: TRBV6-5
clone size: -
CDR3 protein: ASMPGGASPPLH

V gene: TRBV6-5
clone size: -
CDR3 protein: ASSYSSSGRAETQY

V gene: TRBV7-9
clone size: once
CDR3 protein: ASSLVAGGYNEQF

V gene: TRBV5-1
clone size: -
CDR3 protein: ASSLAPGTGQHGYT

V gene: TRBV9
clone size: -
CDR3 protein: ASSVLPGLSGTGELF

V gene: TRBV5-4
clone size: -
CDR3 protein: ASSFVRGGDTQY

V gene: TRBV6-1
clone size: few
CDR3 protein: ASSEVSGGGLETQY

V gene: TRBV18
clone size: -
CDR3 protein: ASSPGATGELF

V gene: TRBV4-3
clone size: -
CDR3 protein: ASSPGQGVEQY

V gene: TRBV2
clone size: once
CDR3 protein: ASSNRGLSNQPQH

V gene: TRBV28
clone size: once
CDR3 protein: ASSLPSGTVIDTQY

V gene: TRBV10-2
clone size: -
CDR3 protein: ASSESRGGAALYSPLH

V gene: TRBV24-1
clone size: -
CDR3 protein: ATRGQGDEQF

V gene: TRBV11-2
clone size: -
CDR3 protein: ASSLEWGQKNTEAF

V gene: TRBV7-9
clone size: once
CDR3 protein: ASSLAKLGQGANQPQH

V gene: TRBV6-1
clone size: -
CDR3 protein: ASSEIGGAAYEQY

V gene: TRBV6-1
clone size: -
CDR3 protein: ASSEIYLSGYEQY

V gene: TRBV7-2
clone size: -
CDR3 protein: ASSLDGASGAYEQY

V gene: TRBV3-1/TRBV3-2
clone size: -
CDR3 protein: ASSQGSLRAF